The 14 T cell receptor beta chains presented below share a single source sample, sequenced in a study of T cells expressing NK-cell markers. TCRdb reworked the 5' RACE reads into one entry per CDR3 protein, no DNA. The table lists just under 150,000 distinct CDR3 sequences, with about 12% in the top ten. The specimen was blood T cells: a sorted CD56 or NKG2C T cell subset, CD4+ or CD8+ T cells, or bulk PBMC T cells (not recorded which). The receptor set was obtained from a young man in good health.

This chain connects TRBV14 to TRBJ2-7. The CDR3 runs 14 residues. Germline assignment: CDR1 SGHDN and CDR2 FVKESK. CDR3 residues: CASSQWSGVYEQYF.

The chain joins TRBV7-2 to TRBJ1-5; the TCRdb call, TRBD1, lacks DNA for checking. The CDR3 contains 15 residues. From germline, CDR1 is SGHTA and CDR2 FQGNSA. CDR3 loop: CASSSGRGSNQPQHF.

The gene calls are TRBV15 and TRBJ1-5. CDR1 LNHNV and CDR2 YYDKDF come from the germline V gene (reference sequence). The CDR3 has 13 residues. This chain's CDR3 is CATSRRGNQPQHF.

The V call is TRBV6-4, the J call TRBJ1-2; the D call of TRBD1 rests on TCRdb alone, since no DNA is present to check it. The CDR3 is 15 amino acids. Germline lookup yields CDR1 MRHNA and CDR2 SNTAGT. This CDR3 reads CASRGWDGTNYGYTF.

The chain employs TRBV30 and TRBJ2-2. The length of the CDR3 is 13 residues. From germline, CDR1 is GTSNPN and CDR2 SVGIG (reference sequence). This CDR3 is CAWSSGATGVLFF.

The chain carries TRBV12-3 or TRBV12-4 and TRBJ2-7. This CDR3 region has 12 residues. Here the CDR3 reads CASSYLLHEQYF.

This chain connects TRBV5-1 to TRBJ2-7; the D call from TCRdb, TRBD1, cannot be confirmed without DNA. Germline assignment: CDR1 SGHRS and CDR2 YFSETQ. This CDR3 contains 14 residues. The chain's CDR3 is CASSHGQGQGEQYF.

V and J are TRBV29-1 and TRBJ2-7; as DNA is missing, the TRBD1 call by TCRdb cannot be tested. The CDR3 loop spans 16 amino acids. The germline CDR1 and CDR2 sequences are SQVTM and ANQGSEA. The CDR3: CSVEEGRTGLSYEQYF.

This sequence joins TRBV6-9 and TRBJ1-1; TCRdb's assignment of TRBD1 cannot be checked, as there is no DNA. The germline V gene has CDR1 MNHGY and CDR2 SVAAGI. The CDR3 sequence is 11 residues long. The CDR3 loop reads CASSPVTEAFF.

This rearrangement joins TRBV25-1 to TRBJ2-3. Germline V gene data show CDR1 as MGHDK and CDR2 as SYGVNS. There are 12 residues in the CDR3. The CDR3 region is CASRFEADTQYF.

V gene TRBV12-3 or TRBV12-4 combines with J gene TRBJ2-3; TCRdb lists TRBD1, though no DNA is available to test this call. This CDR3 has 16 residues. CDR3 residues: CASTPPGQVYTDTQYF.

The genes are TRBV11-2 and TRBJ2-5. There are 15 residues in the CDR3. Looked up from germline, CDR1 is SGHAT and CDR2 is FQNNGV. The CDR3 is CASSSLTDYQETQYF. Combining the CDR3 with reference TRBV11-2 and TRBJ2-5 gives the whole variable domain EAGVAQSPRYKIIEKRQSVAFWCNPISGHATLYWYQQILGQGPKLLIQFQNNGVVDDSQLPKDRFSAERLKGVDSTLKIQPAKLEDSAVYLCASSSLTDYQETQYFGPGTRLLVL.

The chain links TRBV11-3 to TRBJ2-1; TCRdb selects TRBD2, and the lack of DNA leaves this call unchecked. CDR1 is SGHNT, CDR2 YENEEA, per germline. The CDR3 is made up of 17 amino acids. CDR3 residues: CASSSPPGVADYNEQFF.

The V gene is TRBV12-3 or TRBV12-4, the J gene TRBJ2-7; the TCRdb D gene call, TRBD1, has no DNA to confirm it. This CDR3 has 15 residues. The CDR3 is CASSFPEGTAYEQYF.